This record concerns one T cell receptor (beta chain) sequence. Antigen specificity is unknown. TCRdb reanalysed the RACE reads using MiXCR and keeps one entry per CDR3 protein. The data show roughly 94,000 distinct CDR3 sequences, about 9% seen once. Time point given: patch test 2, 6 weeks after DPC sensitization. Stated treatment: therapeutic diphenylcyclopropenone sensitization with weekly scalp DPC. This specimen belongs to a study of human T cells and chemical hapten exposure. Broader study findings: No shift was seen in TCRs above 1 in 1000 frequency with DPC sensitization.

CDR1 MNHNS and CDR2 SASEGT come from the germline V gene. V dropped 8 bases and J dropped 3 bases, with 10 bases sitting between them. The length of the CDR3 is 12 residues. The sequencing here drew on whole blood, taken in connection with sensitization to the hapten diphenylcyclopropenone (DPC). The origin of this receptor is a woman between 35 and 50 years old with alopecia areata. Some clones in this sample may be carry-over from other donors' samples. The chain links TRBV6-1 to TRBJ1-1; D gene uncertain. The CDR3 nucleotides are TGTGCCAGCCTTGCCAGCCACACTGAAGCTTTCTTT. Protein: CASLASHTEAFF.